The 23 T cell receptor beta chains listed next were all sequenced from one sample in a study of shared clonotypes between healthy human individuals (dated by TCRdb to the early 2020s). Library prep was done by the immunoSEQ multiplex PCR assay. TCRdb stores this immuneACCESS table with in-frame sequences only. Part of the clones is absent; in the studies checked, under half of the shortfall reflects unresolved V genes, and no reason is known for the rest. For this sample the table gives some 2,500,000 clones, of which 80% to 95% were detected only once. Together, the top ten hold roughly 0.39% of the sample. Material: naive CD4+ T cells from PBMCs. What this sample's cell subset or site label stands for: CD45RA+ positively selected. The receptors derive from a man aged 18-30 years in good health. Some clones in this sample may be carry-over from other donors' samples.

CDR3 bases: TGTGCCAGCAGGTTAACCTCGAGCAGTTACGAGCAGTACTTC. Translation gives CASRLTSSSYEQYF. This rearrangement joins TRBV5-4 to TRBJ2-7; D uncertain. The CDR3 is 14 residues long. V was trimmed by 5 bases and J by 4 bases, leaving 16 bases between them. Per germline, CDR1 SGHNT and CDR2 YYREEE (reference sequence).

This clone was seen a single time. V gene TRBV7-8 combines with J gene TRBJ1-1; TRBD1 aligns across 7 bases. Losses at the gene ends were 6 bases for V and 1 base for J; bases not matched to a gene: 8. Looked up from germline, CDR1 is SGHVS and CDR2 is FQNEAQ. The CDR3 sequence is 15 residues long. Here the CDR3 reads CASSSYRGSNTEAFF. CDR3 DNA: TGTGCCAGCAGTTCCTACAGGGGATCGAACACTGAAGCTTTCTTT.

V usage is TRBV4-1 and J usage is TRBJ2-1, with TRBD2 matching over 12 bases. The trim removed 4 bases at V and 4 bases at J, leaving 8 bases unmatched. Germline-derived CDR1 and CDR2 are MGHRA and YSYEKL. The CDR3 extends over 17 amino acids. The CDR3 bases are TGCGCCAGCAGCCTCTCTAGCGGGAGGGCCATTTACAATGAGCAGTTCTTC. Translating it yields CASSLSSGRAIYNEQFF.

The genes are TRBV4-2 and TRBJ1-2, with D possibly being TRBD1 (5 bases). CDR3 length: 15 amino acids. Germline CDR1 LGHNA, CDR2 YNFKEQ. Trimming left V 6 bases short and J 4 bases short, with 18 bases between. DNA for the CDR3: TGTGCCAGCAGTTTACCGGGACGGCTGAGCTATGGCTACACCTTC. It translates to CASSLPGRLSYGYTF.

This clone has a single count. The rearrangement links TRBV6-1 to TRBJ1-4; 12 positions match TRBD1. Germline V gene lookup returns CDR1 MNHNS and CDR2 SASEGT. The CDR3 covers 18 residues. Trimming cost V 3 bases and J 5 bases; bases outside gene matches: 10. The CDR3 is CASSDGTGGNIGNEKLFF. The CDR3 DNA is TGTGCCAGCAGTGATGGGACAGGGGGCAATATCGGAAATGAAAAACTGTTTTTT.

The V call is TRBV5-4, the J call TRBJ2-1; unclear D gene. The CDR3 is 13 amino acids. V was trimmed by 5 bases and J by 4 bases, leaving 10 bases between them. Germline CDR1 and CDR2: SGHNT and YYREEE (reference sequence). The CDR3 sequence: CASRPVGYNEQFF. CDR3 bases: TGTGCCAGCAGACCAGTTGGGTACAATGAGCAGTTCTTC.

This sequence joins TRBV2 and TRBJ1-1, with D possibly matching TRBD1 (6 bases). CDR1 is SNHLY and CDR2 is FYNNEI in the germline V gene. V lost 6 bases to trimming and J lost 3 bases, with 17 bases between them. This CDR3 is built from 15 residues. The CDR3 DNA follows: TGTGCCAGCAGGGACGGGACACCGGCAGACACTGAAGCTTTCTTT. Protein sequence: CASRDGTPADTEAFF. The whole variable domain, filled in from reference TRBV2 and TRBJ1-1, reads EPEVTQTPSHQVTQMGQEVILRCVPISNHLYFYWYRQILGQKVEFLVSFYNNEISEKSEIFDDQFSVERPDGSNFTLKIRSTKLEDSAMYFCASRDGTPADTEAFFGQGTRLTVV.

The chain combines TRBV6-1 with TRBJ2-7; TRBD2 agrees at 9 bases. The trim removed 11 bases at V and 2 bases at J, leaving 4 bases unmatched. The CDR3 consists of 12 residues. Germline assignment: CDR1 MNHNS and CDR2 SASEGT. CDR3 bases: TGTGCCGGGGGCGGGAGGGCCTACGAGCAGTACTTC. Translated, it gives CAGGGRAYEQYF.

This clone has a single count. The genes are TRBV15 and TRBJ2-7, with D possibly being TRBD2 (7 bases). In germline, CDR1 is LNHNV, CDR2 YYDKDF (reference sequence). V was cut by 2 bases and J by 6 bases, with 20 bases left in between. The CDR3 runs to 16 residues. The CDR3 spells CATSRTAAPRGGEQYF. The CDR3 DNA reads TGTGCCACCAGCAGAACTGCGGCCCCGAGGGGGGGCGAGCAGTACTTC.

V and J are TRBV19 and TRBJ1-2, with D perhaps matching TRBD1 (5 bases). Germline CDR1 reads LNHDA; CDR2 reads SQIVND (reference sequence). The CDR3 spans 14 residues. V lost 4 bases and J 0 bases, leaving 9 bases between the germline ends. The CDR3 protein is CASSTDRANYGYTF. DNA of the CDR3: TGTGCCAGTAGTACCGACAGAGCTAACTATGGCTACACCTTC. The full variable domain, with the rest looked up from reference TRBV19 and TRBJ1-2, is DGGITQSPKYLFRKEGQNVTLSCEQNLNHDAMYWYRQDPGQGLRLIYYSQIVNDFQKGDIAEGYSVSREKKESFPLTVTSAQKNPTAFYLCASSTDRANYGYTFGSGTRLTVV.

V usage is TRBV14 and J usage is TRBJ2-3; TRBD2 aligns across 7 bases. The CDR3 has 19 residues. V lost 2 bases to trimming and J lost 2 bases; unmatched junction nucleotides: 16. Per germline, CDR1 SGHDN and CDR2 FVKESK. As DNA, the CDR3 is TGTGCCAGCAGCCAATTCGGGGGGATAACCCAAACCACCACAGATACGCAGTATTTT. It yields the protein CASSQFGGITQTTTDTQYF.

The chain employs TRBV6-1 and TRBJ1-2; D not certain. In germline, CDR1 is MNHNS, CDR2 SASEGT. CDR3 size: 14 residues. V gave up 0 bases and J gave up 4 bases, with 9 bases separating them. The CDR3 DNA follows: TGTGCCAGCAGTGAAGCCTGGATCGGCTATGGCTACACCTTC. Translated, it gives CASSEAWIGYGYTF.

The CDR3 nucleotides are TGTGCCTGGAGTATTGGGACAGGACTTTTTTATGGCTACACCTTC. As protein: CAWSIGTGLFYGYTF. The chain employs TRBV30 and TRBJ1-2; the match to TRBD1 covers 8 bases. There are 15 residues in the CDR3. V shed 2 bases, J shed 5 bases, and the junction held 10 bases outside the gene matches. Germline CDR1 GTSNPN, CDR2 SVGIG (reference sequence). The whole variable domain, filled in from reference TRBV30 and TRBJ1-2, reads SQTIHQWPATLVQPVGSPLSLECTVEGTSNPNLYWYRQAAGRGLQLLFYSVGIGQISSEVPQNLSASRPQDRQFILSSKKLLLSDSGFYLCAWSIGTGLFYGYTFGSGTRLTVV.

The chain carries TRBV7-9 and TRBJ1-2, with 7 bases matching TRBD1. Germline assignment: CDR1 SEHNR and CDR2 FQNEAQ (reference sequence). V lost 4 bases to trimming and J lost 8 bases; unmatched junction nucleotides: 10. This CDR3 contains 14 residues. The CDR3 here is CASSSQGTALGYTF. CDR3 in DNA: TGTGCCAGCAGCTCACAGGGGACAGCACTCGGCTACACCTTC.

This chain joins TRBV28 and TRBJ2-2, with D possibly matching TRBD2 (5 bases). The CDR3 runs 15 residues. V lost 5 bases to trimming and J lost 1 base, with 11 bases between them. CDR1 MDHEN and CDR2 SYDVKM come from the germline V gene. This CDR3 is CASSTGGLNTGELFF. For the CDR3, the DNA is TGTGCCAGCAGTACCGGAGGCCTGAACACCGGGGAGCTGTTTTTT.

Concerning this clone itself: At one end, the junction sequence differs from germline, possibly due to a read error. The chain uses TRBV11-2 and TRBJ2-5; possibly TRBD1 for D (5 bases). Germline V gives CDR1 SGHAT, CDR2 FQNNGV. The CDR3 has 15 residues. CDR3 sequence reads: CASRLGAVMQETQYF. For the CDR3, the DNA is TGTGCCAGCAGATTAGGGGCAGTCATGCAAGAGACCCAGTACTTC.

The chain has TRBV7-3 and TRBJ2-7; the match to TRBD2 covers 9 bases. The germline V gene has CDR1 SGHTA and CDR2 FQGTGA. J lost 2 bases, V lost 1 base, and 3 bases had no gene match. The CDR3 length is 15 residues. CDR3: CASSLSPSGTYEQYF. CDR3 in DNA: TGTGCCAGCAGCTTAAGTCCTAGCGGGACCTACGAGCAGTACTTC.

V usage is TRBV5-5 and J usage is TRBJ1-3; D is unresolved. Between the trimmed V and J ends, which lost 4 bases and 0 bases, there was a span of 11 bases. CDR3 size: 15 residues. The germline gives CDR1 SGHKS, CDR2 YYEKEE (reference sequence). The CDR3 region is CASSPGRSSGNTIYF. In nucleotides, the CDR3 is TGTGCCAGCAGCCCTGGACGGTCCTCTGGAAACACCATATATTTT.

The chain has TRBV13 and TRBJ2-7; D call uncertain. The CDR3 is 12 amino acids. Germline CDR1 is PRHDT and CDR2 is FYEKMQ (reference sequence). The germline V and J ends were trimmed by 5 bases and 7 bases, with 12 bases remaining between them. The CDR3: CASSQTLGEQYF. The CDR3 DNA reads as TGTGCCAGCAGCCAGACGTTGGGGGAGCAGTACTTC.

The chain carries TRBV7-3 and TRBJ2-3, with D hard to call. V was clipped by 4 bases and J by 5 bases, with 10 bases between them. CDR3 length equals 13 residues. Germline lookup yields CDR1 SGHTA and CDR2 FQGTGA. The CDR3 nucleotides read TGTGCCAGCAGCTCCCTTCTAGTAGATACGCAGTATTTT. This encodes CASSSLLVDTQYF.

This sequence joins TRBV7-3 and TRBJ2-2; D is unresolved. Trimming left V 5 bases short and J 7 bases short, with 8 bases between. The CDR3 sequence is 12 residues long. Per the germline V gene, CDR1 is SGHTA and CDR2 is FQGTGA. In nucleotides, the CDR3 is TGTGCCAGCAGCCCTCCCCGCGGGGAGCTGTTTTTT. Its translation is CASSPPRGELFF.

The V call is TRBV29-1, the J call TRBJ2-1; 8 bases are shared with TRBD2. The ends lost 2 bases at V and 0 bases at J; junction bases unmatched: 6. CDR1 and CDR2 from the germline V gene are SQVTM and ANQGSEA. The CDR3 is made up of 16 amino acids. CDR3 coding DNA: TGCAGCGTTGAATTCGCAAGCGGGAGCTCCTACAATGAGCAGTTCTTC. Residues: CSVEFASGSSYNEQFF.

The J gene is TRBJ2-1, the V gene TRBV6-4; D call uncertain. Trimming stripped 2 bases from V and 2 bases from J, with 4 bases between. There are 13 residues in the CDR3. Germline V CDR1 and CDR2: MRHNA, SNTAGT. The CDR3 nucleotides read TGTGCCAGCAGTGACCCCCCCTACAATGAGCAGTTCTTC. Translated, it gives CASSDPPYNEQFF.